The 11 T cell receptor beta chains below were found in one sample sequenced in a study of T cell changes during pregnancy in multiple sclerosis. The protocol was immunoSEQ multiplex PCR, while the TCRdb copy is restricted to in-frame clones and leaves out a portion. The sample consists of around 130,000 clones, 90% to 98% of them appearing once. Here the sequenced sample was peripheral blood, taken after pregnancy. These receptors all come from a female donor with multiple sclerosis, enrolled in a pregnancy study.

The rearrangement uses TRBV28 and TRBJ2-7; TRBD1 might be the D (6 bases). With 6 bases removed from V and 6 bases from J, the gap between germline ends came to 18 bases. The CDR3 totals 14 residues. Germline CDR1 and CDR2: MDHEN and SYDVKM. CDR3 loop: CASSADIVGGEQYF. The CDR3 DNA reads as TGTGCCAGCAGCGCTGATATAGTAGGGGGCGAGCAGTACTTC.

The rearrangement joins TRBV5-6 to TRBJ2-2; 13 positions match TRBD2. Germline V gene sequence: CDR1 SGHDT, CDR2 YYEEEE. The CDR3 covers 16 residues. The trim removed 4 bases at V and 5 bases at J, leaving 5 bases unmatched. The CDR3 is CASSPTTSGRTGELFF. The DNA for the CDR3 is TGTGCCAGCAGCCCAACGACTAGCGGGAGGACCGGGGAGCTGTTTTTT.

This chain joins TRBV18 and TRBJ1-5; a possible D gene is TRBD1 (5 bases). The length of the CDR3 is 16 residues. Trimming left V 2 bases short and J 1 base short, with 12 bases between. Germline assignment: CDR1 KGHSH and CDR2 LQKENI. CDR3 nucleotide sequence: TGTGCCAGCTCACCAGCCGGAGGGGAGAGCAATCAGCCCCAGCATTTT. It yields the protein CASSPAGGESNQPQHF.

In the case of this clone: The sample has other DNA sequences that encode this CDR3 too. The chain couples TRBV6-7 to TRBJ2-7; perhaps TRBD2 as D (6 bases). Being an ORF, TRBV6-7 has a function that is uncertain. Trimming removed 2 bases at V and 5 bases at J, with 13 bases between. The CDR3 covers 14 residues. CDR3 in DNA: TGTGCCAGCAGTTACAGGAGGGGTCCAAACGAGCAGTACTTC. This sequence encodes CASSYRRGPNEQYF.

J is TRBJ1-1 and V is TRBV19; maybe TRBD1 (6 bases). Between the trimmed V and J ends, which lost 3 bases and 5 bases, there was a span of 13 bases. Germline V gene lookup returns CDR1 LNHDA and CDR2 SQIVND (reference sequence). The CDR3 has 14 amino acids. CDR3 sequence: CASSMNRVRTEAFF. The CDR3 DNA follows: TGTGCCAGTAGTATGAACAGGGTGAGGACTGAAGCTTTCTTT. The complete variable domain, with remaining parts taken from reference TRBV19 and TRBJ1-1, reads DGGITQSPKYLFRKEGQNVTLSCEQNLNHDAMYWYRQDPGQGLRLIYYSQIVNDFQKGDIAEGYSVSREKKESFPLTVTSAQKNPTAFYLCASSMNRVRTEAFFGQGTRLTVV.

CDR3 DNA: TGTGCCAGCAGTTCTTCTCAATCGGGAGGAAAACTGTTTTTT. Protein: CASSSSQSGGKLFF. The chain links TRBV27 to TRBJ1-4; unclear D gene. V lost 4 bases and J lost 10, with 16 bases in between. Germline V gives CDR1 MNHEY, CDR2 SMNVEV (reference sequence). The CDR3 has 14 amino acids.

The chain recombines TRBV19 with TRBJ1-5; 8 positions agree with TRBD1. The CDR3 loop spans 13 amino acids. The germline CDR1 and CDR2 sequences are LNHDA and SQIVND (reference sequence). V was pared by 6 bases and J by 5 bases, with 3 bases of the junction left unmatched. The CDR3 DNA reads TGTGCCAGTAGGGGACAGGCGGATCAGCCCCAGCATTTT. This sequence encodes CASRGQADQPQHF.

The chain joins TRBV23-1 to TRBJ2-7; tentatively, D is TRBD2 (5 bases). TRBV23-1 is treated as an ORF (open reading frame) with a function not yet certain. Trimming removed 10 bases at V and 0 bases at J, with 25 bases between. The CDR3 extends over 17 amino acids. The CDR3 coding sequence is TGCGCCACGAGGGAATCGAAACCAGCTTCTCCCTCCTACGAGCAGTACTTC. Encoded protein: CATRESKPASPSYEQYF.

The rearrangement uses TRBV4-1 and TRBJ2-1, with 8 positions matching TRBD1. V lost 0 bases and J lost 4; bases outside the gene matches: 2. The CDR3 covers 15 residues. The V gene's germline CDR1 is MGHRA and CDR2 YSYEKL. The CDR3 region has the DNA TGCGCCAGCAGCCAAGACAGGGGGCAGTACAATGAGCAGTTCTTC. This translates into CASSQDRGQYNEQFF.

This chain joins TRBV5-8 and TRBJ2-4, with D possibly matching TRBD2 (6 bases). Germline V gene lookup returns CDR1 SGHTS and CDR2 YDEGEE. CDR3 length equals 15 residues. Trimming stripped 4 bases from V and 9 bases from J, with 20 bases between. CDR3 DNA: TGTGCCAGCAGCCTAACGGGAGTCTCCAAGGGCATTCAGTACTTC. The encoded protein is CASSLTGVSKGIQYF.

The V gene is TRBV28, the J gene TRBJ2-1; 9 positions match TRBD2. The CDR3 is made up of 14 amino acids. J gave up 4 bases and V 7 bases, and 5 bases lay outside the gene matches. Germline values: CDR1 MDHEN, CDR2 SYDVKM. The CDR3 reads CASMASGVYNEQFF. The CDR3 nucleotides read TGTGCCAGCATGGCTAGCGGGGTTTACAATGAGCAGTTCTTC.